The sequence of this T cell receptor (beta chain) was determined in a study of OX40 agonist ivuxolimab in advanced cancers. V lost 2 bases, J lost 0 bases, and 11 bases lay in between. The CDR3 loop spans 16 amino acids. The germline V gene has CDR1 SGHDN and CDR2 FVKESK. The table came from immunoSEQ multiplex PCR; TCRdb's copy has only in-frame clones and leaves some out. The repertoire holds under 50,000 clones, with 65% to 85% as singletons. The specimen was CD4+ or CD8+ T cells sorted from blood, collected in a trial of the OX40 agonist ivuxolimab. The clonotype comes from an adult with an advanced solid tumor such as melanoma, head and neck, liver or kidney cancer. The rearrangement links TRBV14 to TRBJ2-4, with a weak D call TRBD2 (6 bases). As DNA, the CDR3 is TGTGCCAGCAGCCAATCTGGGGGACTAGCCAAAAACATTCAGTACTTC. Amino acid sequence: CASSQSGGLAKNIQYF.